Listed below are T cell receptor beta chains from one sample, sequenced in a study of shared clonotypes between healthy human individuals. The table came from immunoSEQ multiplex PCR; TCRdb's copy has only in-frame clones and leaves some out. Counted here are about 2 million clones, 90% to 95% occurring once; the ten biggest clones make up around 0.13%. The sequenced sample was naive CD4+ T cells sorted from blood. The receptors originated from a man between 18 and 29 years old in good health. Both conserved end residues are part of each CDR3. D genes are given only for firm matches. For some rows the clone size is stated as once, few or many, or as a class when expanded; others skip it.

V	D	J	size	CDR3	DNA
TRBV7-8	NA	TRBJ2-7	NA	CASSLQPGSDYEQYF	TGTGCCAGCAGCTTACAACCGGGCTCCGACTACGAGCAGTACTTC
TRBV18	TRBD2	TRBJ2-7	NA	CASSPGGTYEQYF	TGTGCCAGCTCACCCGGGGGGACCTACGAGCAGTACTTC
TRBV7-2	TRBD1	TRBJ1-3	NA	CASSPWTGQTGNTIYF	TGTGCCAGCAGCCCGTGGACAGGGCAAACTGGAAACACCATATATTTT
TRBV6-4	TRBD2	TRBJ2-1	NA	CASSPTSGGGNEQFF	TGTGCCAGCTCCCCGACTAGCGGGGGAGGTAATGAGCAGTTCTTC
TRBV6-6	NA	TRBJ2-5	NA	CASSYEGIGTQYF	TGTGCCAGCAGTTACGAGGGAATTGGGACCCAGTACTTC
TRBV14	NA	TRBJ1-1	NA	CASSQVGVTAFF	TGTGCCAGCAGCCAAGTTGGGGTAACGGCTTTCTTT
TRBV5-1	NA	TRBJ2-1	NA	CASSLYAGLTDEQFF	TGCGCCAGCAGCTTGTATGCAGGGTTAACCGATGAGCAGTTCTTC
TRBV27	NA	TRBJ1-2	NA	CASSKGTVANYGYTF	TGTGCCAGCAGCAAAGGGACGGTTGCTAACTATGGCTACACCTTC
TRBV2	TRBD1	TRBJ1-3	NA	CASSRTGPSTGNTIYF	TGTGCCAGCAGCAGGACAGGTCCCTCGACTGGAAACACCATATATTTT
TRBV7-9	NA	TRBJ1-1	NA	CASSPQGVPNTEAFF	TGTGCCAGCAGCCCACAGGGCGTCCCGAACACTGAAGCTTTCTTT
TRBV7-8	TRBD1	TRBJ1-6	NA	CASSLGPDRGRSPLHF	TGTGCCAGCAGCTTAGGACCGGACAGGGGACGGTCACCCCTCCACTTT
TRBV2	TRBD1	TRBJ1-4	NA	CASTRQGNEKLFF	TGTGCCAGCACCCGACAGGGCAACGAAAAACTGTTTTTT
TRBV11-2	TRBD2	TRBJ2-7	NA	CASSLEVSGSGEQYF	TGTGCCAGCAGCTTAGAAGTTAGCGGGAGTGGCGAGCAGTACTTC
TRBV5-1	TRBD2	TRBJ2-3	NA	CASTSEAGGGTDTQYF	TGCGCCAGCACCTCTGAGGCGGGAGGGGGCACAGATACGCAGTATTTT
TRBV7-3	NA	TRBJ2-1	NA	CASSLGIDNEQFF	TGTGCCAGCAGCTTAGGGATAGACAATGAGCAGTTCTTC
TRBV10-3	NA	TRBJ1-2	NA	CAISEGPSYGYTF	TGTGCCATCAGTGAAGGACCATCCTATGGCTACACCTTC
TRBV7-9	NA	TRBJ2-2	NA	CASSLAGAAGELFF	TGTGCCAGCAGCTTAGCGGGAGCGGCCGGGGAGCTGTTTTTT
TRBV5-1	NA	TRBJ2-5	NA	CASSLVPDTRETQYF	TGCGCCAGCAGCTTGGTACCTGATACCCGGGAGACCCAGTACTTC
TRBV4-1	NA	TRBJ2-1	NA	CASSQERRAGGDEQFF	TGCGCCAGCAGCCAAGAGAGGCGGGCCGGCGGGGATGAGCAGTTCTTC
TRBV27	NA	TRBJ1-6	NA	CASSPYTGSSYNSPLHF	TGTGCCAGCAGTCCTTATACAGGAAGCTCCTATAATTCACCCCTCCACTTT
TRBV15	NA	TRBJ2-5	NA	CATSRLQGVEETQYF	TGTGCCACCAGCAGGCTACAGGGAGTAGAAGAGACCCAGTACTTC
TRBV10-2	NA	TRBJ2-7	NA	CASESGSLTYEQYF	TGCGCCAGCGAAAGCGGTTCTTTAACCTACGAGCAGTACTTC
TRBV2	TRBD2	TRBJ2-2	NA	CASSSKAGTTNRGGELFF	TGTGCCAGCAGTTCTAAAGCCGGGACTACCAATCGCGGCGGGGAGCTGTTTTTT
TRBV4-3	NA	TRBJ2-6	NA	CASSQLANSGANVLTF	TGCGCCAGCAGCCAATTGGCCAACTCTGGGGCCAACGTCCTGACTTTC
TRBV9	NA	TRBJ1-6	NA	CASSVGGVPPLHF	TGTGCCAGCAGCGTAGGGGGGGTACCACCCCTCCACTTT
TRBV9	TRBD1	TRBJ1-3	NA	CASSPMPGQASFSSGNTIYF	TGTGCCAGCAGCCCCATGCCGGGACAGGCATCATTCAGCTCTGGAAACACCATATATTTT
TRBV30	TRBD1	TRBJ2-5	NA	CAWSPGQGLWETQYF	TGTGCCTGGAGTCCGGGACAGGGGCTTTGGGAGACCCAGTACTTC
TRBV10-2	TRBD2	TRBJ2-7	NA	CASSSGTSWDEQYF	TGCGCCAGCAGTTCCGGGACTAGTTGGGACGAGCAGTACTTC
TRBV10-2	TRBD2	TRBJ2-1	NA	CATSRLKRENNEQFF	TGCGCCACCTCAAGGCTCAAGCGGGAAAACAATGAGCAGTTCTTC
TRBV5-4	NA	TRBJ2-2	NA	CASSTNTGELFF	TGTGCCAGCAGCACTAACACCGGGGAGCTGTTTTTT
TRBV10-2	NA	TRBJ2-3	NA	CASRSPWADTQYF	TGCGCCAGCAGATCTCCATGGGCAGATACGCAGTATTTT
TRBV23-1	NA	TRBJ1-4	once	CASSKDETGEKLFF	TGCGCCAGCAGTAAGGACGAGACCGGTGAAAAACTGTTTTTT
TRBV7-9	NA	TRBJ2-6	NA	CASSQSGANVLTF	TGTGCCAGCAGCCAATCTGGGGCCAACGTCCTGACTTTC
TRBV4-1	TRBD1	TRBJ1-5	NA	CASSPGQGSWDQPQHF	TGCGCCAGCAGCCCGGGACAGGGGTCTTGGGATCAGCCCCAGCATTTT
TRBV27	NA	TRBJ2-3	NA	CASRSPWDTQYF	TGTGCCAGCAGATCTCCGTGGGATACGCAGTATTTT
TRBV19	NA	TRBJ2-7	NA	CASRMIRAGSPYEQYF	TGTGCCAGTAGAATGATCCGGGCTGGATCACCCTACGAGCAGTACTTC
TRBV11-2	NA	TRBJ1-4	NA	CASSLGTGANEKLFF	TGTGCCAGCAGCCTAGGCACAGGAGCTAATGAAAAACTGTTTTTT
TRBV5-1	NA	TRBJ1-1	NA	CASSRRRDTEAFF	TGCGCCAGCAGCCGGCGCAGGGACACTGAAGCTTTCTTT
TRBV28	TRBD1	TRBJ2-7	NA	CASSLTPGQGTWEQYF	TGTGCCAGCAGTTTGACCCCGGGACAGGGAACTTGGGAGCAGTACTTC
TRBV18	NA	TRBJ1-3	NA	CASSPSGDRRGNTIYF	TGTGCCAGCTCACCATCCGGGGATAGACGGGGAAACACCATATATTTT
TRBV5-4	NA	TRBJ1-2	NA	CASSRSFYGYTF	TGTGCCAGCAGCCGTTCCTTCTATGGCTACACCTTC
TRBV28	TRBD1	TRBJ1-4	NA	CASSSRGQTNPTNEKLFF	TGTGCCAGCAGTTCGAGGGGACAGACGAATCCAACTAATGAAAAACTGTTTTTT
TRBV11-2	NA	TRBJ1-5	NA	CASSLTGHPNQPQHF	TGTGCCAGCAGCTTAACGGGACACCCGAATCAGCCCCAGCATTTT
TRBV9	NA	TRBJ1-6	NA	CASSVGPGRDSPLHF	TGTGCCAGCAGCGTAGGCCCAGGGCGCGATTCACCCCTCCACTTT
TRBV5-1	NA	TRBJ1-6	NA	CASSRMSGGNSPLHF	TGCGCCAGCAGTCGGATGTCCGGGGGGAATTCACCCCTCCACTTT
TRBV6-1	NA	TRBJ2-7	once	CASRPAGSSYEQYF	TGTGCCAGCCGGCCGGCGGGCAGCTCCTACGAGCAGTACTTC
TRBV28	NA	TRBJ1-2	NA	CASSLLAGATYGYTF	TGTGCCAGCAGTTTATTGGCGGGGGCGACCTATGGCTACACCTTC
TRBV19	NA	TRBJ2-1	once	CASSIRAITGSNEQFF	TGTGCCAGTAGTATTAGGGCCATAACAGGGTCAAATGAGCAGTTCTTC
TRBV5-1	NA	TRBJ2-5	NA	CASSSGPPGSRGAEETQYF	TGCGCCAGCAGTTCGGGCCCCCCCGGTAGCCGGGGGGCGGAAGAGACCCAGTACTTC
TRBV5-1	NA	TRBJ2-5	NA	CASSFKTTGAQETQYF	TGCGCCAGCAGCTTCAAGACAACGGGGGCTCAAGAGACCCAGTACTTC